The 29 T cell receptor beta chains presented below share a single source sample, sequenced in a study of shared clonotypes between healthy human individuals. This table comes from immunoSEQ multiplex PCR, and its TCRdb copy is limited to in-frame clones, with some not included. Of approximately 2.5 million clones detected, approximately 93% appear once; the ten largest clones hold around 0.37%. The specimen sequenced was naive CD4+ T cells from PBMCs. Subset given: CD45RA+ positively selected. These receptors all come from a man aged 18 to 30 in good health. Some clones in this sample may be carry-over from other donors' samples.

About this clone: Additional DNA sequences in this sample encode the identical CDR3. J is TRBJ2-1 and V is TRBV15, with unresolved D. With 0 bases removed from V and 10 bases from J, the gap between germline ends came to 4 bases. The CDR3 is 11 amino acids. From germline, CDR1 is LNHNV and CDR2 YYDKDF (reference sequence). As DNA, the CDR3 is TGTGCCACCAGCAGAGATGGGGAGCAGTTCTTC. The encoded protein is CATSRDGEQFF.

The chain joins TRBV27 to TRBJ1-2, with D possibly matching TRBD1 (5 bases). Trimming took 5 bases from V and 5 from J, leaving 18 bases between them. Germline CDR1 MNHEY, CDR2 SMNVEV (reference sequence). The CDR3 is 15 residues long. The CDR3 DNA is TGTGCCAGCAGTCCCCGGGGGTCGGGGGGTTATGGCTACACCTTC. Its protein product is CASSPRGSGGYGYTF.

This clone turned up a few times. This chain connects TRBV4-1 to TRBJ1-4, with a possible D match to TRBD1 (5 bases). With 4 bases removed from V and 8 bases from J, the gap between germline ends came to 11 bases. The CDR3 totals 13 residues. The germline V gene encodes CDR1 MGHRA and CDR2 YSYEKL. CDR3 residues: CASSLLGGEKLFF. In DNA form, the CDR3 reads TGCGCCAGCAGCCTACTTGGGGGGGAAAAACTGTTTTTT.

The gene calls are TRBV7-9 and TRBJ1-2; D possibly corresponds to TRBD1 (6 bases). The length of the CDR3 is 15 residues. Trimming shortened V by 5 bases and J by 0 bases, and 13 bases separated the two germline ends. Germline-derived CDR1 and CDR2 are SEHNR and FQNEAQ (reference sequence). CDR3 in amino acids: CASSLLGQTNYGYTF. CDR3 in DNA: TGTGCCAGCAGCCTACTCGGACAGACTAACTATGGCTACACCTTC. The whole variable domain, filled in from reference TRBV7-9 and TRBJ1-2, reads DTGVSQNPRHKITKRGQNVTFRCDPISEHNRLYWYRQTLGQGPEFLTYFQNEAQLEKSRLLSDRFSAERPKGSFSTLEIQRTEQGDSAMYLCASSLLGQTNYGYTFGSGTRLTVV.

This chain uses TRBV7-3 with TRBJ2-2, with TRBD2 identical over 8 bases. Germline CDR1 is SGHTA and CDR2 is FQGTGA. This CDR3 has 15 residues. V lost 5 bases to trimming and J lost 2 bases; unmatched junction nucleotides: 4. The CDR3 DNA reads TGTGCCAGCAGCCCTAGGACTAGCAACACCGGGGAGCTGTTTTTT. Protein sequence: CASSPRTSNTGELFF. The whole variable domain, filled in from reference TRBV7-3 and TRBJ2-2, reads GAGVSQTPSNKVTEKGKYVELRCDPISGHTALYWYRQSLGQGPEFLIYFQGTGAADDSGLPNDRFFAVRPEGSVSTLKIQRTERGDSAVYLCASSPRTSNTGELFFGEGSRLTVL.

The chain joins TRBV20-1 to TRBJ1-1; 7 positions match TRBD1. CDR3 size: 11 residues. CDR1 and CDR2 from the germline V gene are DFQATT and SNEGSKA (reference sequence). The J segment lost 8 bases and the V segment lost 3 bases, leaving 3 bases of the junction unmatched. CDR3 sequence: CSASKTGEAFF. The CDR3 DNA sequence: TGCAGTGCTAGTAAGACAGGGGAAGCTTTCTTT.

V usage is TRBV5-1 and J usage is TRBJ1-6, with 9 positions matching TRBD1. The CDR3 extends over 13 amino acids. V gave up 5 bases and J gave up 7 bases; unmatched junction bases: 1. In germline, CDR1 is SGHRS, CDR2 YFSETQ. CDR3 bases: TGCGCCAGCAGAGACAGGGGGAATTCACCCCTCCACTTT. It codes for CASRDRGNSPLHF.

The chain carries TRBV5-1 and TRBJ2-4; a possible D gene is TRBD1 (6 bases). CDR1 is SGHRS and CDR2 is YFSETQ in the germline V gene. V lost 3 bases, J lost 0 bases, and 19 bases lay in between. This CDR3 comprises 18 residues. The CDR3 here is CASSSTGSPMGAKNIQYF. In DNA, the CDR3 is TGCGCCAGCAGCTCGACAGGATCCCCTATGGGAGCCAAAAACATTCAGTACTTC.

The genes are TRBV7-2 and TRBJ1-2; D not resolved. There are 14 residues in the CDR3. Per the germline V gene, CDR1 is SGHTA and CDR2 is FQGNSA. Trimming took 0 bases from V and 8 from J, leaving 13 bases between them. This CDR3 reads CASSLAVSAGGYTF. The CDR3 nucleotides are TGTGCCAGCAGCTTAGCGGTATCGGCGGGGGGCTACACCTTC.

The rearrangement uses TRBV14 and TRBJ1-1, with D unresolved. Between the trimmed V and J ends, which lost 7 bases and 5 bases, there was a span of 14 bases. Germline CDR1 reads SGHDN; CDR2 reads FVKESK. The CDR3 totals 13 residues. The CDR3 DNA sequence: TGTGCCAGCACAAATCAGGTGGTGACTGAAGCTTTCTTT. It is translated as CASTNQVVTEAFF.

The CDR3 DNA reads as TGTGCCATTCGAGGTGGCGGGAATGAAAAACTGTTTTTT. Translated, it gives CAIRGGGNEKLFF. J is TRBJ1-4 and V is TRBV2; D unclear. V was pared by 10 bases and J by 5 bases, with 14 bases between. Per the germline V gene, CDR1 is SNHLY and CDR2 is FYNNEI. This CDR3 spans 13 amino acids. The variable domain in full, with the rest retrieved from reference TRBV2 and TRBJ1-4, is EPEVTQTPSHQVTQMGQEVILRCVPISNHLYFYWYRQILGQKVEFLVSFYNNEISEKSEIFDDQFSVERPDGSNFTLKIRSTKLEDSAMYFCAIRGGGNEKLFFGSGTQLSVL.

The chain employs TRBV25-1 and TRBJ2-1, with TRBD1 matching 9 bases. Germline-derived CDR1 and CDR2 are MGHDK and SYGVNS. CDR3 length: 17 residues. Trimming cost V 0 bases and J 0 bases; bases outside gene matches: 3. CDR3 region: CASSEYSGQGSYNEQFF. CDR3 DNA sequence: TGTGCCAGCAGTGAATACTCGGGACAGGGCTCCTACAATGAGCAGTTCTTC. The full variable domain, rest sourced from reference TRBV25-1 and TRBJ2-1, is EADIYQTPRYLVIGTGKKITLECSQTMGHDKMYWYQQDPGMELHLIHYSYGVNSTEKGDLSSESTVSRIRTEHFPLTLESARPSHTSQYLCASSEYSGQGSYNEQFFGPGTRLTVL.

About this clone itself: Its ends do not fully match the called genes, so a read error is possible. The chain is built from TRBV27 and TRBJ2-1, with a possible D match to TRBD2 (6 bases). CDR1 MNHEY and CDR2 SMNVEV come from the germline V gene (reference sequence). This CDR3 is 16 amino acids long. The CDR3 sequence is CASSLRDPRGLNKQFF. The DNA of the CDR3 is TGTGCCAGCAGTTTACGGGACCCAAGGGGACTCAATAAGCAGTTCTTC.

This clone was seen more than once but under ten times. V and J are TRBV6-4 and TRBJ1-1; no clear D. The CDR3 length is 10 residues. The V and J ends lost 8 bases and 8 bases respectively, with 9 bases between them. Germline V gene sequence: CDR1 MRHNA, CDR2 SNTAGT. This chain's CDR3 is CASAPGEAFF. The CDR3 DNA follows: TGTGCCAGCGCCCCGGGGGAAGCTTTCTTT.

The chain links TRBV7-6 to TRBJ2-5; 13 nucleotides match TRBD2. This CDR3 is 15 amino acids long. The V segment lost 5 bases and the J segment 5 bases; nucleotides outside the gene matches: 5. CDR1 is SGHVS, CDR2 FNYEAQ, per germline. The CDR3 is CASSGLAGAVETQYF. For the CDR3, the DNA is TGTGCCAGCAGCGGACTAGCGGGAGCCGTGGAGACCCAGTACTTC. Full variable domain (missing parts from reference TRBV7-6 and TRBJ2-5): GAGVSQSPRYKVTKRGQDVALRCDPISGHVSLYWYRQALGQGPEFLTYFNYEAQQDKSGLPNDRFSAERPEGSISTLTIQRTEQRDSAMYRCASSGLAGAVETQYFGPGTRLLVL.

This clone occurred a few times. The same CDR3 is also encoded by other DNA sequences in this sample. This chain links TRBV6-1 with TRBJ1-1, with a possible D match to TRBD1 (5 bases). The CDR3 spans 12 residues. V lost 1 base and J 7 bases, leaving 7 bases between the germline ends. The V gene's germline CDR1 is MNHNS and CDR2 SASEGT. In DNA form, the CDR3 reads TGTGCCAGCAGTGAAGGGGGCCGTGAAGCTTTCTTT. It codes for CASSEGGREAFF.

The chain is built from TRBV27 and TRBJ2-1, with 16 nucleotides matching TRBD2. This CDR3 comprises 19 residues. Germline loops: CDR1 MNHEY, CDR2 SMNVEV (reference sequence). V shed 3 bases and J 9 bases; nucleotides not matched to a gene: 14. CDR3 DNA sequence: TGTGCCAGCAGTTTGGCGGGACTAGCGGGAGGGCGGGTTTTGGGTGAGCAGTTCTTC. Its protein product is CASSLAGLAGGRVLGEQFF.

As concerns this clone: This CDR3 is also generated by other DNA sequences in the sample. V usage is TRBV11-2 and J usage is TRBJ2-1, with D uncertain. Trimming removed 1 base at V and 0 bases at J, with 4 bases between. The CDR3 is 14 residues long. Germline V gives CDR1 SGHAT, CDR2 FQNNGV. The DNA for the CDR3 is TGTGCCAGCAGCTTAGTCTCCTCCTACAATGAGCAGTTCTTC. This gives the protein CASSLVSSYNEQFF.

The gene calls are TRBV2 and TRBJ1-3; possible D gene TRBD1, 5 bases. Germline lookup yields CDR1 SNHLY and CDR2 FYNNEI. Trimming shortened V by 4 bases and J by 2 bases, and 12 bases separated the two germline ends. CDR3 length: 15 residues. CDR3 region: CASSGGTAAGNTIYF. The CDR3 nucleotides read TGTGCCAGCAGTGGGGGGACCGCGGCTGGAAACACCATATATTTT.

The V gene is TRBV5-1, the J gene TRBJ2-1; 8 bases align to TRBD2. CDR1 SGHRS and CDR2 YFSETQ come from the germline V gene. This CDR3 region has 14 residues. V trimming: 1 base; J trimming: 7 bases; junction bases outside the gene matches: 4. The CDR3 nucleotides read TGCGCCAGCAGCTTGCAGCGGGAGTCAAATGAGCAGTTCTTC. This encodes CASSLQRESNEQFF.

J is TRBJ2-7 and V is TRBV5-4; 8 bases fit TRBD1. Germline assignment: CDR1 SGHNT and CDR2 YYREEE (reference sequence). V dropped 0 bases and J dropped 0; count of bases not matched to a gene: 11. The length of the CDR3 is 18 residues. DNA for the CDR3: TGTGCCAGCAGCTTGGTCCTCGCGGCAGGGGGCGCCTCCTACGAGCAGTACTTC. It yields the protein CASSLVLAAGGASYEQYF.

Regarding this clone: Other DNA sequences in this sample translate to the same CDR3. The chain carries TRBV5-1 and TRBJ2-6; no reliable D call. Trimming cost V 0 bases and J 7 bases, with 8 bases left between them. Per germline, CDR1 SGHRS and CDR2 YFSETQ. This CDR3 contains 14 residues. The CDR3 sequence is CASSLAPSANVLTF. DNA for the CDR3: TGCGCCAGCAGCTTGGCCCCAAGCGCCAACGTCCTGACTTTC.

The gene calls are TRBV7-2 and TRBJ2-1, with 14 bases identical to TRBD2. CDR3 length: 20 residues. Germline-derived CDR1 and CDR2 are SGHTA and FQGNSA. J gave up 7 bases and V 0 bases, and 14 bases lay outside the gene matches. The CDR3: CASSLAPGLAGGRSRNEQFF. The CDR3 DNA reads TGTGCCAGCAGCTTAGCCCCTGGACTAGCGGGAGGACGAAGTCGGAATGAGCAGTTCTTC.

This CDR3 reads CASSPLLTPTAGELFF. CDR3 in DNA: TGCGCCAGCAGCCCCCTCCTGACACCGACTGCCGGGGAGCTGTTTTTT. The chain recombines TRBV5-1 with TRBJ2-2; no reliable D call. The germline V gene has CDR1 SGHRS and CDR2 YFSETQ. Trimming removed 4 bases at V and 6 bases at J, with 19 bases between. This CDR3 has 16 residues.

V gene TRBV6-5 combines with J gene TRBJ2-3; 10 positions agree with TRBD2. Per germline, CDR1 MNHEY and CDR2 SVGAGI. CDR3 size: 15 residues. With V trimmed by 7 bases and J by 2 bases, 6 bases remained unmatched. The CDR3 DNA sequence: TGTGCCAGCACCCGAGCGGGAGGGATCACAGATACGCAGTATTTT. Translating it yields CASTRAGGITDTQYF.

As to this clone: The same CDR3 is also encoded by other DNA sequences in this sample. The chain recombines TRBV11-2 with TRBJ2-3; perhaps D is TRBD1 or TRBD2 (5 bases each). Trimming took 5 bases from V and 6 from J, leaving 12 bases between them. This CDR3 contains 13 residues. Per the germline V gene, CDR1 is SGHAT and CDR2 is FQNNGV. CDR3 sequence: CASSLAGTDTQYF. DNA of the CDR3: TGTGCCAGCAGCCTCGCAGGGACCGATACGCAGTATTTT.

On this clone itself: This CDR3 is also generated by other DNA sequences in the sample. Here the CDR3 reads CASSPSRGAGNQPQHF. The DNA for the CDR3 is TGTGCCAGCTCACCTTCACGAGGAGCTGGCAATCAGCCCCAGCATTTT. V gene TRBV18 combines with J gene TRBJ1-5; no definite D call. V lost 3 bases to trimming and J lost 2 bases, with 14 bases between them. CDR3 size: 16 residues. The germline CDR1 and CDR2 sequences are KGHSH and LQKENI.

Comments on this clone: Other nucleotide sequences in the sample specify the same CDR3. The rearrangement joins TRBV5-1 to TRBJ2-7; TRBD1 might be the D (6 bases). There are 13 residues in the CDR3. CDR1 and CDR2 from the germline V gene are SGHRS and YFSETQ. V was cut by 5 bases and J by 0 bases, with 9 bases left in between. CDR3 in amino acids: CASRQGSSYEQYF. The CDR3 nucleotides read TGCGCCAGCAGACAGGGATCCTCCTACGAGCAGTACTTC.

The chain combines TRBV6-4 with TRBJ2-1, with TRBD2 matching over 9 bases. The CDR3 is made up of 17 amino acids. Germline loops: CDR1 MRHNA, CDR2 SNTAGT. The V and J ends lost 2 bases and 0 bases, in that order; junction bases with no gene match: 5. CDR3 region: CASSDRTSAHSYNEQFF. The CDR3 DNA sequence: TGTGCCAGCAGTGACCGGACTAGCGCCCACTCCTACAATGAGCAGTTCTTC.